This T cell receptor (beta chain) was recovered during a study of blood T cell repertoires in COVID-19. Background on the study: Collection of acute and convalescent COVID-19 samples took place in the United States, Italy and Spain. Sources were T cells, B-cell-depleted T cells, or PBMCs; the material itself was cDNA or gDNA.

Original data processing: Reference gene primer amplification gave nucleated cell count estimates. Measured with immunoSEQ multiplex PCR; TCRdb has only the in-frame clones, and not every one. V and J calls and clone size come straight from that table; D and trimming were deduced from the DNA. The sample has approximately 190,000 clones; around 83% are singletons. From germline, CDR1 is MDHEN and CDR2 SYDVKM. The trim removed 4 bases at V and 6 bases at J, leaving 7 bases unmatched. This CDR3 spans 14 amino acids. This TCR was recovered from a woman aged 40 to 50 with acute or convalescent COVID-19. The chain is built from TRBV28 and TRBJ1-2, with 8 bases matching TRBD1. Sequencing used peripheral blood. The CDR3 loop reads CASSSTWTGHGYTF. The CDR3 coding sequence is TGTGCCAGCAGTTCTACCTGGACAGGGCATGGCTACACCTTC.